Listed below are T cell receptor beta chains from one sample, sequenced in a study of a mutant IDH1 vaccine in newly diagnosed glioma. Sequencing was performed with immunoSEQ multiplex PCR; in TCRdb, only in-frame clones are kept and a portion is missing. This sample has about 69,000 clones, with more than 75% found just once. For these receptors, no antigen is known. The sample consisted of PBMCs, taken from a glioma patient whose treatment included an IDH1 peptide vaccine. The receptors originated from a man younger than 45 with glioma. Each CDR3 is given with its conserved first and last residue. The D gene is left open where the match is weak. The listing skips clone size in some rows; elsewhere it reads once, few, many or a size class.

abundance,j_gene,v_gene,d_gene,CDR3nt,CDR3aa
-,TRBJ2-7,TRBV25-1,-,TGTGCCAGCAGTGAGGGACGGGGGGCGGACTACGAGCAGTACTTC,CASSEGRGADYEQYF
-,TRBJ1-5,TRBV18,-,TGTGCCAGCTCACCGCGGGGGGTGGGAGTCAATCAGCCCCAGCATTTT,CASSPRGVGVNQPQHF
-,TRBJ1-2,TRBV7-9,-,TGTGCCAGCAGCTTAAAAAGGGATGATGGCTACACCTTC,CASSLKRDDGYTF
few,TRBJ1-1,TRBV29-1,-,TGCAGCGTTGAAACGGGATTGGACACTGAAGCTTTCTTT,CSVETGLDTEAFF
-,TRBJ1-1,TRBV10-1,-,TGCGCCAGCTCCCGGAGGCAAAGTAAGAAGGCGAGGGCCGGGGACTGCGAAGCTTTCTTT,CASSRRQSKKARAGDCEAFF
-,TRBJ2-2,TRBV2,TRBD2,TGTGCCACCCGCCGGGCTAGCGGGGGGAAGGACACCGGGGAGCTGTTTTTT,CATRRASGGKDTGELFF
-,TRBJ1-2,TRBV30,-,TGTGCCTGGAGCCCCGGTGGTGGGATTAACTATGGCTACACCTTC,CAWSPGGGINYGYTF
-,TRBJ2-3,TRBV5-6,-,TGTGCCAGCAGCTTTACTCACACAGATACGCAGTATTTT,CASSFTHTDTQYF
-,TRBJ1-1,TRBV27,TRBD1,TGTGCCAGTTATACGACAGGGGGCTACACTGAAGCTTTCTTT,CASYTTGGYTEAFF
-,TRBJ1-2,TRBV27,-,TGTGCCTCTAAGAGGGACGCTAACTATGGCTACACCTTC,CASKRDANYGYTF
-,TRBJ2-3,TRBV7-9,-,TGTGCCAGCAGGGAGACTACCAGCACAGATACGCAGTATTTT,CASRETTSTDTQYF
-,TRBJ2-7,TRBV5-5,-,TGTGCCAGCAGCTTGCTTCGAGGGGACTACGAGCAGTACTTC,CASSLLRGDYEQYF
-,TRBJ1-6,TRBV19,TRBD1,TGTGCCAGTAGTATGGGGACAGCTAATTCACCCCTCCACTTT,CASSMGTANSPLHF
-,TRBJ1-3,TRBV7-2,TRBD1,TGTGCCAGCAGCTGGCGGGACAGCTCTGGAAACACCATATATTTT,CASSWRDSSGNTIYF
-,TRBJ1-1,TRBV7-6,-,TGTGCCAGCTCCCTGTACAGGGAGGGTGAAGCTTTCTTT,CASSLYREGEAFF
-,TRBJ1-1,TRBV18,TRBD1,TGTGCCAGCACCAATCGGGACAGGGAAAGGAAGCAATTCTTT,CASTNRDRERKQFF
-,TRBJ2-7,TRBV15,-,TGTGCCACCAGCAGGCGGGTGGGCGGCTCCTACGAGCAGTACTTC,CATSRRVGGSYEQYF
few,TRBJ1-1,TRBV18,-,TGTGCCAGCTCACCATCAAAGGGGTTGATTGAAGCTTTCTTT,CASSPSKGLIEAFF
-,TRBJ2-2,TRBV19,-,TGTGCCAGTAGTATAGGGCTCGGGGAGCTGTTTTTT,CASSIGLGELFF
once,TRBJ1-1,TRBV5-1,TRBD1,TGCGCCAGCAGCTTGAATACAGGGGTACCGAACACTGAAGCTTTCTTT,CASSLNTGVPNTEAFF
-,TRBJ1-1,TRBV5-1,-,TGCGCCAGCAGCTTGGTCCAGGGGAACACTGAAGCTTTCTTT,CASSLVQGNTEAFF
-,TRBJ1-5,TRBV28,-,TGTGCCAGCAGTTTATTAACGTATCAGCCCCAGCATTTT,CASSLLTYQPQHF
-,TRBJ1-2,TRBV10-3,TRBD1,TGTGCCATCAGTGTAGAACAGGGGTTCCTTAGCGGCTATACCTTC,CAISVEQGFLSGYTF